The 29 T cell receptor beta chains presented below share a single source sample, sequenced in a study of blood T cell repertoires in COVID-19. This table comes from immunoSEQ multiplex PCR, and its TCRdb copy is limited to in-frame clones, with some not included. The sample holds under 200,000 clones, about nine tenths seen once. The specimen was PBMCs or T cells enriched from blood (not recorded which). The receptors derive from a woman between 18 and 30 years old who had recovered from COVID-19.

The V and J genes are TRBV3-1 (or the pseudogene TRBV3-2) and TRBJ1-2; D is perhaps TRBD1 (5 bases). The CDR3 loop spans 11 amino acids. CDR1 is LGHDT and CDR2 is YNNKEL in the germline V gene (reference sequence). V lost 1 base to trimming and J lost 11 bases, with 8 bases between them. CDR3: CASSQGNRYTF. The CDR3 region has the DNA TGTGCCAGCAGCCAAGGGAACAGGTACACCTTC.

This clone has only one observation. The chain links TRBV12-5 to TRBJ2-3, with 10 bases matching TRBD2. Trimming cost V 0 bases and J 5 bases; bases outside gene matches: 8. The CDR3 spans 17 residues. CDR1 LGHNT and CDR2 FRNRAP come from the germline V gene. CDR3 sequence: CASGLVSLAGVGDTQYF. The CDR3 region has the DNA TGTGCTAGTGGTTTGGTATCCCTAGCGGGAGTTGGAGATACGCAGTATTTT.

Points on this clone: As the CDR3 is not closed by the conserved phenylalanine or tryptophan, this likely results from a read error. Because the CDR3's place on the DNA is in doubt, the DNA is left out and the CDR3 is given as listed by TCRdb. The rearrangement joins TRBV5-1 to TRBJ1-4. Ends included, the CDR3 has 10 residues. CDR1 is SGHRS and CDR2 is YFSETQ in the germline V gene. Here the CDR3 reads CASPLILYCL.

V usage is TRBV28 and J usage is TRBJ2-7; 8 bases are a match to TRBD1. CDR1 and CDR2 (germline): MDHEN, SYDVKM. The CDR3 spans 13 residues. This chain's CDR3 is CATGSGGTYEQYF. In DNA, the CDR3 is TGTGCGACGGGGTCAGGGGGCACCTACGAGCAGTACTTC. Full variable domain (remainder filled in from reference TRBV28 and TRBJ2-7): DVKVTQSSRYLVKRTGEKVFLECVQDMDHENMFWYRQDPGLGLRLIYFSYDVKMKEKGDIPEGYSVSREKKERFSLILESASTNQTSMYLCATGSGGTYEQYFGPGTRLTVT.

The chain recombines TRBV7-8 with TRBJ2-5, with TRBD2 matching 9 bases. Germline V CDR1 and CDR2: SGHVS, FQNEAQ. The CDR3 is made up of 13 amino acids. Unmatched junction bases numbered 3, after V lost 5 bases and J lost 5 bases. CDR3 bases: TGTGCCAGCAGCCGCGGGAGGGGGGAGACCCAGTACTTC. Translation gives CASSRGRGETQYF.

The J gene is TRBJ2-1, the V gene TRBV28; 7 nucleotides line up with TRBD2. CDR3 length: 16 amino acids. Germline V CDR1 and CDR2: MDHEN, SYDVKM. J lost 4 bases, V lost 5 bases, and 11 bases had no gene match. CDR3 loop: CASSGPRGSTYNEQFF. DNA of the CDR3: TGTGCCAGCAGTGGCCCCCGCGGGAGTACATACAATGAGCAGTTCTTC.

This clone occurred once. The rearrangement uses TRBV18 and TRBJ1-1, with a weak D call TRBD1 (6 bases). The CDR3 is made up of 14 amino acids. Looked up from germline, CDR1 is KGHSH and CDR2 is LQKENI. V was trimmed by 4 bases and J by 0 bases, leaving 9 bases between them. Here the CDR3 DNA reads TGTGCCAGCTCACAAGGGACATTGAACACTGAAGCTTTCTTT. Translation gives CASSQGTLNTEAFF.

The gene calls are TRBV28 and TRBJ2-5, with a weak D call TRBD1 (5 bases). The V end lost 6 bases, the J end lost 4 bases, and 18 bases lay between the germline ends. The CDR3 loop spans 15 amino acids. Germline assignment: CDR1 MDHEN and CDR2 SYDVKM. CDR3 sequence: CASSSTPRQRETQYF. CDR3 in DNA: TGTGCCAGCAGCTCCACCCCTCGACAGCGAGAGACCCAGTACTTC.

This clone has ten or more counts. The chain combines TRBV4-2 with TRBJ1-2, with 8 bases that match TRBD1. V shed 1 base, J shed 4 bases, and the junction held 5 bases outside the gene matches. The CDR3 consists of 15 residues. Germline CDR1 reads LGHNA; CDR2 reads YNFKEQ. CDR3 sequence reads: CASSQVGRGLYGYTF. In DNA form, the CDR3 reads TGTGCCAGCAGCCAAGTTGGCAGGGGGCTCTATGGCTACACCTTC.

The V and J genes are TRBV30 and TRBJ1-3; 9 bases are a match to TRBD1. Germline CDR1 reads GTSNPN; CDR2 reads SVGIG (reference sequence). CDR3 length equals 15 residues. The ends lost 4 bases at V and 1 base at J; junction bases unmatched: 5. The CDR3 here is CAWNTGGLSGNTIYF. DNA for the CDR3: TGTGCCTGGAATACAGGGGGCCTTTCTGGAAACACCATATATTTT.

V gene TRBV11-1 combines with J gene TRBJ2-7; 9 positions agree with TRBD1. The CDR3 has 15 residues. Trimming at V came to 5 bases and at J to 7 bases, leaving 12 bases not matched to a gene. Germline values: CDR1 SGHAT, CDR2 FQDESV (reference sequence). For the CDR3, the DNA is TGTGCCAGCAGCATAACAGGGGGCGCGCCCATGGAGCAGTACTTC. Protein product: CASSITGGAPMEQYF.

The chain recombines TRBV23-1 with TRBJ2-7; TRBD2 matches at 8 bases. TRBV23-1 qualifies as an ORF whose function is uncertain. CDR3 length: 17 amino acids. J was trimmed by 0 bases and V by 0 bases; bases with no gene match: 7. The CDR3 is CASSQSPGGTSSYEQYF. CDR3 DNA sequence: TGCGCCAGCAGTCAATCTCCGGGCGGGACTAGCTCCTACGAGCAGTACTTC.

The chain has TRBV6-6 and TRBJ1-3; possible D gene TRBD1, 6 bases. Trimming took off 0 bases at V and 4 bases at J, with 7 bases between the two ends. This CDR3 is 14 amino acids long. The germline gives CDR1 MNHNY, CDR2 SVGAGI (reference sequence). For the CDR3, the DNA is TGTGCCAGCAGTTACTCCCAGGGGGGAAACACCATATATTTT. As protein: CASSYSQGGNTIYF.

The chain carries TRBV10-3 and TRBJ2-3; tentative D call: TRBD2 (6 bases). Germline assignment: CDR1 ENHRY and CDR2 SYGVKD. Trimming removed 7 bases from V and 8 bases from J, with 19 bases in between. CDR3 length equals 14 residues. The CDR3 here is CAITRDFGRGTQYF. The DNA of the CDR3 is TGTGCCATCACCCGGGACTTTGGGCGAGGTACGCAGTATTTT.

This chain links TRBV6-5 with TRBJ1-4; D gene ambiguous. V was cut by 4 bases and J by 3 bases, with 15 bases left in between. The CDR3 spans 16 residues. Germline CDR1 and CDR2: MNHEY and SVGAGI. The DNA of the CDR3 is TGTGCCAGCAGTTCCTCCCTAAGAATGCCTAATGAAAAACTGTTTTTT. Protein sequence: CASSSSLRMPNEKLFF.

The chain combines TRBV2 with TRBJ2-3; TRBD2 aligns across 8 bases. In germline, CDR1 is SNHLY, CDR2 FYNNEI. With 6 bases clipped from V and 0 bases from J, the junction kept 5 bases outside the gene matches. CDR3 size: 15 residues. The CDR3 coding sequence is TGTGCCAGCAGAAGACTAGCGACTAGCACAGATACGCAGTATTTT. This gives the protein CASRRLATSTDTQYF.

The chain combines TRBV27 with TRBJ2-3; TRBD2 matches at 12 bases. This CDR3 has 15 amino acids. Germline trimming cut 7 bases from V and 6 bases from J; bases unmatched to any gene: 8. Per germline, CDR1 MNHEY and CDR2 SMNVEV (reference sequence). This chain's CDR3 is CASIRLAGAGDTQYF. Here the CDR3 DNA reads TGTGCCAGCATCAGACTAGCGGGAGCGGGGGATACGCAGTATTTT.

This chain links TRBV28 with TRBJ2-2; TRBD1 agrees at 8 bases. Germline loops: CDR1 MDHEN, CDR2 SYDVKM. The CDR3 has 14 amino acids. After removal of 5 bases from V and 4 bases from J, the junction contained 3 bases not matched to a gene. DNA for the CDR3: TGTGCCAGCAGTCTGACAGGGGTCACCGGGGAGCTGTTTTTT. Its protein is CASSLTGVTGELFF. The complete variable domain, with remaining parts taken from reference TRBV28 and TRBJ2-2, reads DVKVTQSSRYLVKRTGEKVFLECVQDMDHENMFWYRQDPGLGLRLIYFSYDVKMKEKGDIPEGYSVSREKKERFSLILESASTNQTSMYLCASSLTGVTGELFFGEGSRLTVL.

The rearrangement links TRBV7-2 to TRBJ1-2, with TRBD1 matching 12 bases. J lost 4 bases, V lost 5 bases, and 5 bases had no gene match. There are 15 residues in the CDR3. Germline CDR1 is SGHTA and CDR2 is FQGNSA. The CDR3 is CASSRGQGAGYGYTF. CDR3 nucleotides: TGTGCCAGCAGCCGGGGACAGGGGGCAGGCTATGGCTACACCTTC. The full variable domain, in which reference TRBV7-2 and TRBJ1-2 provide the parts outside the CDR3, is GAGVSQSPSNKVTEKGKDVELRCDPISGHTALYWYRQSLGQGLEFLIYFQGNSAPDKSGLPSDRFSAERTGGSVSTLTIQRTQQEDSAVYLCASSRGQGAGYGYTFGSGTRLTVV.

The V call is TRBV18, the J call TRBJ1-6; D uncertain. The CDR3 is 14 residues long. CDR1 KGHSH and CDR2 LQKENI come from the germline V gene. V was pared by 2 bases and J by 10 bases, with 12 bases between. CDR3 nucleotide sequence: TGTGCCAGCTCACCATTTAGCGAAGGGTCACCCCTCCACTTT. As protein: CASSPFSEGSPLHF.

This clone was recorded once. The rearrangement links TRBV6-1 to TRBJ1-2; D gene ambiguous. The CDR3 runs 16 residues. The germline gives CDR1 MNHNS, CDR2 SASEGT. The V gene lost 0 bases and the J gene lost 0 bases, with 11 bases spanning the gap. The CDR3: CASSEARRIANYGYTF. The CDR3 bases are TGTGCCAGCAGTGAAGCTCGGCGGATAGCTAACTATGGCTACACCTTC.

This sequence joins TRBV5-1 and TRBJ2-3; TRBD2 matches 11 bases. Germline values: CDR1 SGHRS, CDR2 YFSETQ. The CDR3 runs 16 residues. Trimming cost V 4 bases and J 6 bases; bases outside gene matches: 10. The CDR3 region has the DNA TGCGCCAGCAGCCGTGATGGACTAGCGGGCCCGGATACGCAGTATTTT. Translated, it gives CASSRDGLAGPDTQYF.

CDR3 loop: CASSPPLRPKYEQYF. In DNA form, the CDR3 reads TGTGCCAGCTCACCACCGTTGAGGCCAAAATACGAGCAGTACTTC. The chain joins TRBV18 to TRBJ2-7; D ambiguous. V was clipped by 0 bases and J by 4 bases, with 13 bases between them. The germline CDR1 and CDR2 sequences are KGHSH and LQKENI. CDR3 length equals 15 residues.

The chain uses TRBV19 and TRBJ2-5; 7 bases are a match to TRBD2. Germline V gives CDR1 LNHDA, CDR2 SQIVND (reference sequence). V was clipped by 5 bases and J by 5 bases; unmatched bases: 8. The CDR3 has 14 amino acids. The CDR3 here is CASSGQGGEETQYF. The CDR3 nucleotides are TGTGCCAGTAGTGGGCAGGGAGGGGAGGAGACCCAGTACTTC.

The gene calls are TRBV5-1 and TRBJ2-7, with 8 positions matching TRBD2. V shed 3 bases and J 4 bases; nucleotides not matched to a gene: 9. CDR1 and CDR2 (germline): SGHRS, YFSETQ. The CDR3 is 15 residues long. CDR3 region: CASSSTSGVGYEQYF. In DNA form, the CDR3 reads TGCGCCAGCAGCTCTACTAGCGGCGTTGGGTACGAGCAGTACTTC.

J is TRBJ1-1 and V is TRBV6-5; TRBD1 might be the D (5 bases). Trimming took off 6 bases at V and 1 base at J, with 12 bases between the two ends. Germline CDR1 is MNHEY and CDR2 is SVGAGI. The CDR3 consists of 14 residues. CDR3 DNA sequence: TGTGCCAGCAGCCTTGAAAGGGGGAACACTGAAGCTTTCTTT. Its protein is CASSLERGNTEAFF.

The chain combines TRBV2 with TRBJ1-4; D is undetermined. This CDR3 has 15 residues. Germline V gene lookup returns CDR1 SNHLY and CDR2 FYNNEI. V was shortened by 3 bases and J by 0 bases, with 8 bases between the two germline ends. The CDR3, as DNA: TGTGCCAGCAGTGAGCGGCACGCAACTAATGAAAAACTGTTTTTT. It is translated as CASSERHATNEKLFF.

The chain is built from TRBV2 and TRBJ2-1; 13 nucleotides line up with TRBD2. The CDR3 length is 14 residues. V trimming: 6 bases; J trimming: 5 bases; junction bases outside the gene matches: 1. In germline, CDR1 is SNHLY, CDR2 FYNNEI. CDR3 DNA: TGTGCCAGCAGGGGACTAGCGGGAAACAATGAGCAGTTCTTC. This codes for CASRGLAGNNEQFF.

This clone has just one count. The chain recombines TRBV10-3 with TRBJ1-1; 9 positions agree with TRBD1. V dropped 3 bases and J dropped 5; count of bases not matched to a gene: 7. Germline V gene sequence: CDR1 ENHRY, CDR2 SYGVKD. CDR3 length: 15 amino acids. The chain's CDR3 is CAISEAGQGRTEAFF. The CDR3 nucleotides are TGTGCCATCAGTGAAGCGGGACAGGGACGTACTGAAGCTTTCTTT.